A selection of T cell receptor beta chains follows, all from one sample in a study of shared clonotypes between healthy human individuals. Produced via immunoSEQ multiplex PCR; TCRdb's table is partial and in-frame only. The sample has 2 million to 3 million clones, 93% seen once. Input material: naive CD4+ T cells from PBMCs. The receptors derive from a man younger than 30 in good health. Some clones in this sample may be carry-over from other donors' samples. Each CDR3 is given with its conserved first and last residue. Each record gives: clone size, D gene, V gene, J gene, CDR3 DNA, CDR3 protein. A D gene is named only where the DNA matches it firmly. A clone size is listed for some rows: how often the clone was seen (once, few, many), or a class if it is expanded.

abundance: once
d_gene: TRBD1
v_gene: TRBV10-1
j_gene: TRBJ2-2
CDR3nt: TGCGCCAGCAGTACGGGACAGGGAGACACCGGGGAGCTGTTTTTT
CDR3aa: CASSTGQGDTGELFF

abundance: -
d_gene: TRBD2
v_gene: TRBV6-5
j_gene: TRBJ2-1
CDR3nt: TGTGCCAGCAGCCGGGGGGAGGGCAATGAGCAGTTCTTC
CDR3aa: CASSRGEGNEQFF

abundance: -
d_gene: -
v_gene: TRBV7-8
j_gene: TRBJ2-2
CDR3nt: TGTGCCAGCAGACTCAACCGGGCGGGATACACCGGGGAGCTGTTTTTT
CDR3aa: CASRLNRAGYTGELFF

abundance: -
d_gene: -
v_gene: TRBV5-1
j_gene: TRBJ1-1
CDR3nt: TGCGCCAGCAGCCCGGACGGGAGGGGGTTGAACACTGAAGCTTTCTTT
CDR3aa: CASSPDGRGLNTEAFF

abundance: -
d_gene: TRBD1
v_gene: TRBV5-6
j_gene: TRBJ1-4
CDR3nt: TGTGCCAGCAGCTCAGGGGGATTCGGTGAAAAACTGTTTTTT
CDR3aa: CASSSGGFGEKLFF

abundance: -
d_gene: -
v_gene: TRBV6-5
j_gene: TRBJ2-1
CDR3nt: TGTGCCAGCAGGGGCCTGGAGGCAGGGACCCATGAGCAGTTCTTC
CDR3aa: CASRGLEAGTHEQFF

abundance: -
d_gene: TRBD2
v_gene: TRBV7-9
j_gene: TRBJ2-1
CDR3nt: TGTGCCAGCAGCTTAGATCGGGACTACCACAATGAGCAGTTCTTC
CDR3aa: CASSLDRDYHNEQFF

abundance: -
d_gene: -
v_gene: TRBV5-4
j_gene: TRBJ2-3
CDR3nt: TGTGCCAGCAGCTCAAGAGCCGGGGGTGGAGATACGCAGTATTTT
CDR3aa: CASSSRAGGGDTQYF

abundance: -
d_gene: -
v_gene: TRBV28
j_gene: TRBJ1-5
CDR3nt: TGTGCCAGCAGTTTACTTTCGCGCAATCAGCCCCAGCATTTT
CDR3aa: CASSLLSRNQPQHF

abundance: few
d_gene: TRBD2
v_gene: TRBV28
j_gene: TRBJ2-1
CDR3nt: TGTGCCAGCAGTCTAGCGGGAGCATCCTACAATGAGCAGTTCTTC
CDR3aa: CASSLAGASYNEQFF

abundance: -
d_gene: -
v_gene: TRBV7-6
j_gene: TRBJ2-7
CDR3nt: TGTGCCAGCAGCGGAGGGTTGGGAGGCGGGTACGAGCAGTACTTC
CDR3aa: CASSGGLGGGYEQYF

abundance: -
d_gene: -
v_gene: TRBV15
j_gene: TRBJ2-2
CDR3nt: TGTGCCACCAGCAAATCGGACACCGGGGAGCTGTTTTTT
CDR3aa: CATSKSDTGELFF

abundance: once
d_gene: TRBD1
v_gene: TRBV6-5
j_gene: TRBJ1-1
CDR3nt: TGTGCCAGCAGTTACTCGATGACAGGGTTAGACACTGAAGCTTTCTTT
CDR3aa: CASSYSMTGLDTEAFF

abundance: once
d_gene: -
v_gene: TRBV7-2
j_gene: TRBJ2-1
CDR3nt: TGTGCCAGCAGCCCCCCTGGGGGTACCTACAATGAGCAGTTCTTC
CDR3aa: CASSPPGGTYNEQFF

abundance: -
d_gene: TRBD1
v_gene: TRBV7-3
j_gene: TRBJ2-2
CDR3nt: TGTGCCAGCAAGGGGGCGCGTTCGACCGGGGAGCTGTTTTTT
CDR3aa: CASKGARSTGELFF

abundance: -
d_gene: TRBD1
v_gene: TRBV15
j_gene: TRBJ2-1
CDR3nt: TGTGCCACCAGCTCTTATCCCGGGACAGGGGCCCCGAGCTCCTACAATGAGCAGTTCTTC
CDR3aa: CATSSYPGTGAPSSYNEQFF

abundance: -
d_gene: -
v_gene: TRBV6-1
j_gene: TRBJ2-4
CDR3nt: TGTGCCAGCAGCGGGACCCTAGCCAAAAACATTCAGTACTTC
CDR3aa: CASSGTLAKNIQYF

abundance: -
d_gene: TRBD1
v_gene: TRBV28
j_gene: TRBJ1-2
CDR3nt: TGTGCCAGCAGTTTACAGGGGGCTTATGGCTACACCTTC
CDR3aa: CASSLQGAYGYTF

abundance: -
d_gene: -
v_gene: TRBV7-2
j_gene: TRBJ2-7
CDR3nt: TGTGCCAGCAGTCAAAGAGGAACCCAGGGACCCTACGAGCAGTACTTC
CDR3aa: CASSQRGTQGPYEQYF

abundance: -
d_gene: -
v_gene: TRBV5-1
j_gene: TRBJ2-5
CDR3nt: TGCGCCAGCAGCTTGATACTAGCAGGGGAGACCCAGTACTTC
CDR3aa: CASSLILAGETQYF

abundance: -
d_gene: TRBD1
v_gene: TRBV6-6
j_gene: TRBJ2-7
CDR3nt: TGTGCCAGCAGTTCGCAGACAGGGCCCTACGAGCAGTACTTC
CDR3aa: CASSSQTGPYEQYF

abundance: -
d_gene: -
v_gene: TRBV5-8
j_gene: TRBJ1-5
CDR3nt: TGTGCCAGCAGCTTGGAGGACACAAGGAAATGGCCCCAGCATTTT
CDR3aa: CASSLEDTRKWPQHF

abundance: -
d_gene: -
v_gene: TRBV4-2
j_gene: TRBJ2-3
CDR3nt: TGTGCCAGCAGCCAACTGCAGGGCACAGATACGCAGTATTTT
CDR3aa: CASSQLQGTDTQYF

abundance: once
d_gene: TRBD1
v_gene: TRBV11-2
j_gene: TRBJ2-7
CDR3nt: TGTGCCAGCAGCTTAGCGCCGGGACAGGAATACGAGCAGTACTTC
CDR3aa: CASSLAPGQEYEQYF

abundance: few
d_gene: TRBD2
v_gene: TRBV10-3
j_gene: TRBJ2-7
CDR3nt: TGTGCCATCAGTGACTCCCTTGCGGGAGCCTTGGAGCAGTACTTC
CDR3aa: CAISDSLAGALEQYF

abundance: -
d_gene: -
v_gene: TRBV5-5
j_gene: TRBJ1-4
CDR3nt: TGTGCCAGCAGCTTGGTCCCGGATGCAACTAATGAAAAACTGTTTTTT
CDR3aa: CASSLVPDATNEKLFF

abundance: -
d_gene: -
v_gene: TRBV15
j_gene: TRBJ1-3
CDR3nt: TGTGCCACCAGCAGAGAGGGGTTCCTCTCTGGAAACACCATATATTTT
CDR3aa: CATSREGFLSGNTIYF

abundance: -
d_gene: -
v_gene: TRBV25-1
j_gene: TRBJ2-7
CDR3nt: TGTGCCAGCAGTGAATCGGGCGAGCTACGTGGGTACTTC
CDR3aa: CASSESGELRGYF

abundance: -
d_gene: TRBD1
v_gene: TRBV19
j_gene: TRBJ1-2
CDR3nt: TGTGCCAGTAGTGATGTGGGGACAGGCTATGGCTACACCTTC
CDR3aa: CASSDVGTGYGYTF

abundance: -
d_gene: TRBD1
v_gene: TRBV28
j_gene: TRBJ1-2
CDR3nt: TGTGCCAGCAGGGACAGGGTTCGCGTAGGCTACACCTTC
CDR3aa: CASRDRVRVGYTF

abundance: -
d_gene: TRBD2
v_gene: TRBV5-1
j_gene: TRBJ2-7
CDR3nt: TGCGCCAGCAGCGCGGGACTAGCGGGAGGCGAGCAGTACTTC
CDR3aa: CASSAGLAGGEQYF

abundance: -
d_gene: TRBD2
v_gene: TRBV4-1
j_gene: TRBJ2-2
CDR3nt: TGCGCCAGCAGCCGACTAGCCCCCACGAACACCGGGGAGCTGTTTTTT
CDR3aa: CASSRLAPTNTGELFF

abundance: once
d_gene: -
v_gene: TRBV28
j_gene: TRBJ2-7
CDR3nt: TGTGCCAGCAGTTTAACCGGGGGCTCCTACGAGCAGTACTTC
CDR3aa: CASSLTGGSYEQYF

abundance: -
d_gene: TRBD1
v_gene: TRBV7-9
j_gene: TRBJ2-7
CDR3nt: TGTGCCAGCAGCTTATGGGACAGCTACGAGCAGTACTTC
CDR3aa: CASSLWDSYEQYF

abundance: -
d_gene: -
v_gene: TRBV18
j_gene: TRBJ2-5
CDR3nt: TGTGCCAGCTCACCGAATCTAGGGGAAGAAGAGACCCAGTACTTC
CDR3aa: CASSPNLGEEETQYF

abundance: once
d_gene: -
v_gene: TRBV9
j_gene: TRBJ2-7
CDR3nt: TGTGCCAGCAGCGTAGGTTCAGCCTACGAGGGGGAGCAGTACTTC
CDR3aa: CASSVGSAYEGEQYF

abundance: -
d_gene: -
v_gene: TRBV6-1
j_gene: TRBJ2-7
CDR3nt: TGTGCCAGCAGTGAATCGAGGGCGGTAGAGCAGTACTTC
CDR3aa: CASSESRAVEQYF

abundance: -
d_gene: -
v_gene: TRBV9
j_gene: TRBJ2-7
CDR3nt: TGTGCCAGCAGCGTAGCTACCGGGGCGGGAGAGCAGTACTTC
CDR3aa: CASSVATGAGEQYF

abundance: -
d_gene: -
v_gene: TRBV4-3
j_gene: TRBJ1-4
CDR3nt: TGCGCCAGCAGCCAAGAGTCGGGTAGAACTAATGAAAAACTGTTTTTT
CDR3aa: CASSQESGRTNEKLFF

abundance: once
d_gene: -
v_gene: TRBV2
j_gene: TRBJ2-2
CDR3nt: TGTGCCAGCAGACCAAGGGGACGAACTCCGAACACCGGGGAGCTGTTTTTT
CDR3aa: CASRPRGRTPNTGELFF

abundance: once
d_gene: -
v_gene: TRBV5-1
j_gene: TRBJ1-1
CDR3nt: TGCGCCAGCAGCTTGAGTGGGTCGGGAAGGATGGTTGAAGCTTTCTTT
CDR3aa: CASSLSGSGRMVEAFF

abundance: -
d_gene: -
v_gene: TRBV7-7
j_gene: TRBJ1-3
CDR3nt: TGTGCCAGCAGCTTAAACAACAGGGCGAATTTT
CDR3aa: CASSLNNRANF

abundance: -
d_gene: TRBD1
v_gene: TRBV28
j_gene: TRBJ1-2
CDR3nt: TGTGCCAGCAGTTTACTCGGGCAGGGGGGCTATGGCTACACCTTC
CDR3aa: CASSLLGQGGYGYTF

abundance: -
d_gene: -
v_gene: TRBV2
j_gene: TRBJ2-1
CDR3nt: TGTGCCAGCAGTCGGAGTCTGCCCACTGCCAATGAGCAGTTCTTC
CDR3aa: CASSRSLPTANEQFF

abundance: -
d_gene: -
v_gene: TRBV19
j_gene: TRBJ1-3
CDR3nt: TGTGCCAGTACCTTGACGGGGCTGGGTCCAGTAAACACCATATATTTT
CDR3aa: CASTLTGLGPVNTIYF

abundance: -
d_gene: -
v_gene: TRBV27
j_gene: TRBJ1-3
CDR3nt: TGTGCCAGCAGTAATCACAGGGAAAGCACCATATATTTT
CDR3aa: CASSNHRESTIYF